The 20 T cell receptor beta chains below were found in one sample sequenced in a study of blood T cell repertoires in COVID-19. Produced via immunoSEQ multiplex PCR; TCRdb's table is partial and in-frame only. Of a few hundred thousand clones in the sample, just under 90% were seen once. Material for sequencing was peripheral blood. The receptors were gathered from a young woman with COVID-19, enrolled during active disease.

This clone appeared a few times. V gene TRBV27 combines with J gene TRBJ2-1; D may be TRBD1 (5 bases). CDR1 and CDR2 (germline): MNHEY, SMNVEV (reference sequence). The CDR3 consists of 12 residues. V lost 5 bases and J 3 bases, leaving 5 bases between the germline ends. The CDR3 here is CASSQGYNEQFF. The CDR3 coding sequence is TGTGCCAGCAGTCAGGGCTACAATGAGCAGTTCTTC.

The rearrangement uses TRBV12-5 and TRBJ2-1, with 8 bases aligning to TRBD2. The germline V gene encodes CDR1 LGHNT and CDR2 FRNRAP. The CDR3 length is 15 residues. V dropped 0 bases and J dropped 9; count of bases not matched to a gene: 7. The CDR3 DNA is TGTGCTAGTGGTTTGGTGATAGCGGGGATGAGTGAGCAGTTCTTC. Protein product: CASGLVIAGMSEQFF.

This clone appeared a few times. This sequence joins TRBV12-5 and TRBJ2-2; D call uncertain. The CDR3 length is 14 residues. V was clipped by 7 bases and J by 3 bases, with 12 bases between them. CDR1 and CDR2 from the germline V gene are LGHNT and FRNRAP. The CDR3: CASAQTPYTGELFF. The CDR3 region has the DNA TGTGCTAGTGCCCAGACACCCTACACCGGGGAGCTGTTTTTT.

The rearrangement joins TRBV6-1 to TRBJ1-5, with D tentatively TRBD1 (6 bases). The CDR3 is 16 residues long. Looked up from germline, CDR1 is MNHNS and CDR2 is SASEGT. V dropped 2 bases and J dropped 3 bases, with 14 bases sitting between them. CDR3: CASSEHGGQPNQPQHF. In DNA form, the CDR3 reads TGTGCCAGCAGTGAACATGGTGGACAGCCCAATCAGCCCCAGCATTTT.

The CDR3 DNA reads TGCGCCAGCAGCGGTCAGGGATCTGGAAACACCATATATTTT. This encodes CASSGQGSGNTIYF. The J gene is TRBJ1-3, the V gene TRBV5-1; TRBD1 is a possible D gene (5 bases). V was pared by 4 bases and J by 1 base, with 9 bases between. The CDR3 runs 14 residues. The germline gives CDR1 SGHRS, CDR2 YFSETQ.

The chain is built from TRBV2 and TRBJ1-5; D possibly corresponds to TRBD1 (6 bases). CDR3 size: 14 residues. Trimming stripped 2 bases from V and 7 bases from J, with 12 bases between. CDR1 is SNHLY and CDR2 is FYNNEI in the germline V gene. Here the CDR3 reads CASSEQGPGQPQHF. CDR3 bases: TGTGCCAGCAGTGAACAGGGGCCCGGGCAGCCCCAGCATTTT. The whole variable domain, remainder taken from reference TRBV2 and TRBJ1-5, is EPEVTQTPSHQVTQMGQEVILRCVPISNHLYFYWYRQILGQKVEFLVSFYNNEISEKSEIFDDQFSVERPDGSNFTLKIRSTKLEDSAMYFCASSEQGPGQPQHFGDGTRLSIL.

This chain links TRBV12-1 with TRBJ1-6; the D call TRBD1 from the table was never checked on the DNA. TRBV12-1 constitutes a pseudogene. The CDR3 loop spans 14 amino acids. Here the CDR3 reads CASSGQANNSPLHF. In DNA, the CDR3 is TGTGCCAGCAGTGGACAGGCCAATAATTCACCCCTCCACTTT.

This rearrangement joins TRBV24-1 to TRBJ2-3, with 9 bases aligning to TRBD2. The CDR3 runs 15 residues. CDR1 KGHDR and CDR2 SFDVKD come from the germline V gene. With 10 bases clipped from V and 2 bases from J, the junction kept 9 bases outside the gene matches. The CDR3 region is CATAGGQDLTDTQYF. CDR3 in DNA: TGTGCCACGGCGGGGGGGCAGGATCTCACAGATACGCAGTATTTT.

The V call is TRBV6-6, the J call TRBJ2-1; 13 nucleotides align to TRBD2. Germline CDR1 reads MNHNY; CDR2 reads SVGAGI (reference sequence). This CDR3 contains 18 residues. V lost 5 bases and J lost 0; bases outside the gene matches: 7. In DNA, the CDR3 is TGTGCCAGCAGTCAACTAGCGGGGGGGCTGAGCTCCTACAATGAGCAGTTCTTC. It codes for CASSQLAGGLSSYNEQFF.

This chain joins TRBV7-9 and TRBJ2-7; perhaps TRBD1 as D (6 bases). CDR1 and CDR2 from the germline V gene are SEHNR and FQNEAQ (reference sequence). This CDR3 comprises 15 residues. Trimming shortened V by 4 bases and J by 4 bases, and 17 bases separated the two germline ends. The CDR3 is CASSSRTEPGYEQYF. For the CDR3, the DNA is TGTGCCAGCAGCTCCCGGACAGAGCCCGGATACGAGCAGTACTTC. Based on the CDR3 plus reference TRBV7-9 and TRBJ2-7, the full variable domain is DTGVSQNPRHKITKRGQNVTFRCDPISEHNRLYWYRQTLGQGPEFLTYFQNEAQLEKSRLLSDRFSAERPKGSFSTLEIQRTEQGDSAMYLCASSSRTEPGYEQYFGPGTRLTVT.

This clone appeared once. The CDR3 sequence is CASSSQGAPAVTIYF. The CDR3 DNA is TGTGCCAGTAGTTCACAGGGGGCACCAGCTGTCACCATATATTTT. This sequence joins TRBV19 and TRBJ1-3, with 9 positions matching TRBD1. Trimming at V came to 5 bases and at J to 9 bases, leaving 11 bases not matched to a gene. Germline values: CDR1 LNHDA, CDR2 SQIVND (reference sequence). The CDR3 is made up of 15 amino acids.

J is TRBJ1-1 and V is TRBV7-9, with a possible D match to TRBD1 (5 bases). Trimming cost V 4 bases and J 0 bases, with 18 bases left between them. From germline, CDR1 is SEHNR and CDR2 FQNEAQ (reference sequence). The CDR3 covers 17 residues. The CDR3 spells CASSSHIDSFMNTEAFF. The CDR3 coding sequence is TGTGCCAGCAGCTCACATATCGACAGTTTCATGAACACTGAAGCTTTCTTT. The full variable domain, with the rest looked up from reference TRBV7-9 and TRBJ1-1, is DTGVSQNPRHKITKRGQNVTFRCDPISEHNRLYWYRQTLGQGPEFLTYFQNEAQLEKSRLLSDRFSAERPKGSFSTLEIQRTEQGDSAMYLCASSSHIDSFMNTEAFFGQGTRLTVV.

The chain couples TRBV29-1 to TRBJ1-5; a weak D match, TRBD1 (6 bases). Deletions cut 5 bases from V and 2 bases from J, with 10 bases between. Germline CDR1 and CDR2: SQVTM and ANQGSEA. The length of the CDR3 is 13 residues. CDR3 coding DNA: TGCAGCGTTAAGCCAGGGGGCAATCAGCCCCAGCATTTT. Residues: CSVKPGGNQPQHF.

The chain joins TRBV12-3 or TRBV12-4 to TRBJ1-6, with D tentatively TRBD1 (5 bases). This CDR3 has 12 amino acids. V lost 6 bases, J lost 7 bases, and 7 bases lay in between. The CDR3 protein is CASRRQNSPLHF. The CDR3 nucleotides read TGTGCCAGCAGGCGACAGAATTCACCCCTCCACTTT.

The V and J genes are TRBV6-1 and TRBJ1-1, with D perhaps TRBD1 (5 bases). The CDR3 is 14 amino acids. Germline V lookup: CDR1 MNHNS, CDR2 SASEGT. V dropped 3 bases and J dropped 4 bases, with 12 bases sitting between them. As DNA, the CDR3 is TGTGCCAGCAGTGAGGGGGGGTGGTCCACTGAAGCTTTCTTT. It yields the protein CASSEGGWSTEAFF.

The V and J genes are TRBV4-1 and TRBJ1-2; D possibly corresponds to TRBD1 (5 bases). This CDR3 is built from 17 residues. Trimming stripped 2 bases from V and 0 bases from J, with 16 bases between. CDR1 is MGHRA, CDR2 YSYEKL, per germline. The CDR3 reads CASSQSLAQGTNYGYTF. The CDR3 nucleotides read TGCGCCAGCAGCCAATCCCTCGCTCAGGGAACTAACTATGGCTACACCTTC.

CDR3: CASRWLTETLDGYTF. The CDR3 DNA follows: TGTGCCAGCAGATGGCTGACAGAAACCCTCGATGGCTACACCTTC. This chain joins TRBV6-5 and TRBJ1-2; TRBD1 is a possible D gene (5 bases). V was cut by 6 bases and J by 6 bases, with 20 bases left in between. Germline V CDR1 and CDR2: MNHEY, SVGAGI. The CDR3 is made up of 15 amino acids.

This chain connects TRBV24-1 to TRBJ2-6; perhaps TRBD1 as D (5 bases). V lost 3 bases to trimming and J lost 2 bases, with 7 bases between them. CDR1 is KGHDR, CDR2 SFDVKD, per germline. The CDR3 sequence is 15 residues long. The CDR3 region is CATSDIGAGANVLTF. The CDR3 nucleotides read TGTGCCACCAGTGATATAGGGGCTGGGGCCAACGTCCTGACTTTC.

The V call is TRBV27, the J call TRBJ1-5, with D unresolved. Trimming cost V 3 bases and J 2 bases, with 11 bases left between them. The V gene's germline CDR1 is MNHEY and CDR2 SMNVEV (reference sequence). This CDR3 is built from 15 residues. The DNA for the CDR3 is TGTGCCAGCAGTTTCAGCGGTCTGGGCAATCAGCCCCAGCATTTT. Translation gives CASSFSGLGNQPQHF.

This chain joins TRBV6-4 and TRBJ2-5; TRBD1 might be the D (5 bases). This CDR3 comprises 14 residues. V shed 6 bases and J shed 1 base, with 12 bases lying between them. CDR1 and CDR2 from the germline V gene are MRHNA and SNTAGT. The CDR3 coding sequence is TGTGCCAGCAGGGACAAAAGGGGCCAAGAGACCCAGTACTTC. This encodes CASRDKRGQETQYF.